The clone carrying this T cell receptor beta chain was seen just once. Its antigen is not known. One end of the junction is discordant with germline, which a read error may explain. All donors participated as healthy donors of bone marrow. It was with 60 Vbeta and 13 Jbeta primers that the PCR ran. Produced via immunoSEQ multiplex PCR; TCRdb's table is partial and in-frame only. The sample consists of 130,000 or so clones, about 76% of them appearing once. These data belong to a study of cytomegalovirus exposure and HLA in healthy donors. Study-level findings and limits: The classifier reportedly diagnosed cytomegalovirus status with high sensitivity and specificity. Immune exposure was documented only through CMV serostatus. From TCR beta sequences, most subjects' HLA-A and HLA-B alleles were reportedly predicted accurately.

Germline-derived CDR1 and CDR2 are MDHEN and SYDVKM. The CDR3 extends over 13 amino acids. The source material was PBMCs. The chain combines TRBV28 with TRBJ2-2; 8 nucleotides match TRBD1. The sequence was obtained from a middle-aged man in good health and CMV-seropositive. The CDR3 loop reads CAYRGANTRELFF. In DNA form, the CDR3 reads TGTGCCTACAGGGGGGCGAACACCAGGGAGCTGTTTTTT.